This paragraph reports one T cell receptor beta chain. This clone has a single count. The antigen it recognizes is unknown. No per-base quality is available; no much larger clone lies one base away. This specimen belongs to a study of shared clonotypes between healthy human individuals (dated by TCRdb to 2018 to 2020). In the study overall: Three men and two women, aged 18 to 49 years, made up the cohort. For each donor, CD4 naive and CD4 memory were each run on three plates, CD8 naive on two plates, and CD8 memory on one plate. The study deeply sequenced blood TCR repertoires of roughly five healthy adults to estimate repertoire size and the extent of clonotype sharing between individuals. Libraries were prepared and TCR repertoires were sequenced by different laboratories using diverse techniques, in order to increase sequencing depth and limit assay-specific biases. Per donor, leukapheresis produced somewhere between about 0.85 and 10 billion PBMCs. The paper as a whole reports these results and caveats: The genetic and exposure-history diversity represented was limited by the small number of donors. Higher generation probabilities were observed for clonotypes shared by all four sorted-subset donors than for non-shared clonotypes. Incomplete sequencing was indicated by rarefaction of sorted-subset datasets, despite the large sequencing depth. Sampling was restricted to blood, and TCR repertoires in tissues likely differ from the TCR repertoires found in blood. Naive subsets generally had larger estimated clonotype richness than memory subsets did. Pairwise subsampling led to the expectation that sequencing depth would affect the degree of clonotype sharing among donors. When a few donors were compared, the shared fraction of clonotypes was about 5% for naive CD4, approximately 3.5% for naive CD8, 2% to 2.5% for memory CD4, and roughly 0.4% for memory CD8.

Using the deep immunoSEQ assay, TCR CDR3 regions were amplified from genomic DNA by multiplex PCR. Extracted genomic DNA from each cell subset was spread evenly across all wells of several immunoSEQ 96-well plates, with each plate serving as a replicate. For sorted subsets, each replicate PCR was loaded with about 0.2 ug genomic DNA, equivalent to 25,000 to 30,000 T cell genomes. Purified libraries were quantified with a Qubit 3.0 fluorometer, sized on a Bioanalyzer 2100, and re-quantified with the KAPA Library Quantification kit. Each immunoSEQ 96-well plate was sequenced on its own single-read 150-cycle Illumina NextSeq 550 flow cell. The original pipeline was this. Because the immunoSEQ output included only junctional sequences and no quality scores, the filtering could not be the same as the filtering used for full-length reads. Sequences were annotated with PyIR, a Python wrapper for IgBLAST v1.9, using IMGT germline references to assign V/J genes and CDR3. Any read was removed if the V/J assignment was weak (E-value above 1e-6), the CDR3 was missing, or the read contained stop codons, out-of-frame junctions, or ambiguous translated residues. V3J clonotypes were defined by identical inferred V gene, J gene, and CDR3 amino acid sequence. To compute the percentage overlap between repertoires, the number of shared unique clonotypes was divided by the size of the smaller repertoire. Richness of each repertoire was evaluated using RTK rarefaction, the Chao1 estimator, and Recon v2.1 estimates of unobserved clonotypes. Generation probabilities for all TCRbeta clonotypes obtained by the gDNA method from several donors were computed using OLGA. TCRdb re-hosts the immuneACCESS table, in-frame sequences only. Its copies lack some clones; in the studies checked, an unresolved V gene accounts for under half of them, and the cause for the rest is not known. V and J calls and clone size are those listed in that table; D and trimming were worked out from the DNA. The sample includes around 2,100,000 clones, with about 95% observed a single time. The ten largest clonotypes hold 1.2% of the sample.

CD8 naive samples were CD45RO-negative cells positively selected for CCR7, giving a CD45RA+CCR7+ population that excluded TemRA cells. The donors were healthy, HIV-negative adults who had no recently reported acute infections or vaccinations. Every donor was a Caucasian adult residing in Nashville, Tennessee, USA. After blood collection by leukapheresis, PBMCs were isolated using Ficoll-Histopaque density gradient centrifugation and then cryopreserved in the vapor phase of liquid nitrogen. Analytical flow cytometry was used to check the purity and quantity of every magnetically sorted T cell population. From each sorted fraction, genomic DNA was isolated and quantified by UV absorbance on a Nanodrop 2000c. CDR1 is given as LNHDA and CDR2 as SQIVND, both from the germline V gene (reference sequence). Including cysteine and phenylalanine, the CDR3 has 15 amino acids. The DNA shown is the 45-base CDR3, in frame from base 1. V sheds 2 bases and J sheds 3 bases, leaving 14 bases between their ends.

This TCR was recovered from a man aged 18 to 30 in good health. Material: naive CD8+ T cells sorted from blood. In light of the paper, this sample's cell subset or site label describes: CD45RA+CCR7+. Recombination joined TRBV19 with TRBJ2-7; the D gene lacks a confident call. The DNA sequence is as follows: TGTGCCAGTAGTATAAGGTTGGGGTACGGCTACGAGCAGTACTTC. It specifies CASSIRLGYGYEQYF.